These 31 T cell receptor beta chains were sequenced from one sample in a study of blood T cell repertoires in COVID-19. Some clones are missing from TCRdb's copy, which holds only in-frame ones; the method was immunoSEQ multiplex PCR. The table has 80,000 to 95,000 clones, around 90% seen once. Sequenced material: peripheral blood. The source is an older man with acute or convalescent COVID-19.

V usage is TRBV18 and J usage is TRBJ2-7; D is ambiguous. V was cut by 1 base and J by 6 bases, with 19 bases left in between. In germline, CDR1 is KGHSH, CDR2 LQKENI. The CDR3 extends over 16 amino acids. CDR3 nucleotides: TGTGCCAGCTCACCACGGAGCTCTGTTGAACTATTCGAGCAGTACTTC. Residues: CASSPRSSVELFEQYF.

The chain has TRBV29-1 and TRBJ2-3; 7 nucleotides match TRBD1. The CDR3 is made up of 14 amino acids. Germline trimming cut 4 bases from V and 2 bases from J; bases unmatched to any gene: 6. Germline V CDR1 and CDR2: SQVTM, ANQGSEA. The CDR3 coding sequence is TGCAGCGTTGTTGAGACAGGGCTCACAGATACGCAGTATTTT. Translating gives CSVVETGLTDTQYF.

This clone was observed a handful of times. The chain uses TRBV5-5 and TRBJ2-7; 7 positions match TRBD1. The CDR3 length is 15 residues. The V gene's germline CDR1 is SGHKS and CDR2 YYEKEE (reference sequence). Losses at the gene ends were 0 bases for V and 1 base for J; bases not matched to a gene: 4. The chain's CDR3 is CASSLDPGQSYEQYF. The CDR3 nucleotides are TGTGCCAGCAGCTTGGATCCGGGACAGTCCTACGAGCAGTACTTC.

The rearrangement links TRBV9 to TRBJ1-2; D is perhaps TRBD1 (5 bases). Trimming stripped 3 bases from V and 6 bases from J, with 9 bases between. The CDR3 runs to 12 residues. From germline, CDR1 is SGDLS and CDR2 YYNGEE. CDR3 sequence: CASSEEGNGYTF. The CDR3 bases are TGTGCCAGCAGCGAGGAGGGGAATGGCTACACCTTC.

This clone was recorded only once. The J gene is TRBJ2-5, the V gene TRBV11-2; D perhaps matches TRBD1 (5 bases). V was cut by 1 base and J by 2 bases, with 14 bases left in between. CDR1 is SGHAT, CDR2 FQNNGV, per germline. The CDR3 has 16 amino acids. The CDR3: CASSLGTRKAQETQYF. CDR3 in DNA: TGTGCCAGCAGCTTAGGGACACGCAAGGCTCAAGAGACCCAGTACTTC.

The chain uses TRBV4-1 and TRBJ2-1; 10 positions agree with TRBD2. Germline V gene lookup returns CDR1 MGHRA and CDR2 YSYEKL. The CDR3 loop spans 17 amino acids. V was pared by 0 bases and J by 4 bases, with 6 bases of the junction left unmatched. The CDR3 sequence is CASSQEPSGSPYNEQFF. The CDR3 bases are TGCGCCAGCAGCCAAGAGCCTAGCGGGAGTCCTTACAATGAGCAGTTCTTC.

The rearrangement uses TRBV11-2 and TRBJ2-2, with a weak D call TRBD1 (5 bases). CDR3 length: 16 residues. Germline CDR1 reads SGHAT; CDR2 reads FQNNGV. V was clipped by 5 bases and J by 1 base, with 14 bases between them. The CDR3 bases are TGTGCCAGCAGCCCCCTTGGGGCAGGGAACACCGGGGAGCTGTTTTTT. Translation: CASSPLGAGNTGELFF.

This chain uses TRBV18 with TRBJ2-1, with D possibly being TRBD2 (5 bases). The germline V gene has CDR1 KGHSH and CDR2 LQKENI. Trimming left V 2 bases short and J 14 bases short, with 19 bases between. The CDR3 covers 14 residues. CDR3 sequence: CASSPASQDRGEFF. Here the CDR3 DNA reads TGTGCCAGCTCACCAGCTTCTCAAGATCGGGGAGAGTTCTTC.

This chain links TRBV19 with TRBJ2-7; 10 nucleotides line up with TRBD1. Germline CDR1 reads LNHDA; CDR2 reads SQIVND (reference sequence). CDR3 length: 15 residues. V lost 3 bases and J lost 3; bases outside the gene matches: 5. DNA for the CDR3: TGTGCCAGTAGTATTCGACAGGGGGCAGTCTACGAGCAGTACTTC. Translated: CASSIRQGAVYEQYF.

The rearrangement joins TRBV11-2 to TRBJ2-4, with D perhaps matching TRBD2 (7 bases). The CDR3 is 12 residues long. With 5 bases removed from V and 7 bases from J, the gap between germline ends came to 9 bases. Looked up from germline, CDR1 is SGHAT and CDR2 is FQNNGV. This chain's CDR3 is CASSPGGNIQYF. The CDR3 DNA follows: TGTGCCAGCAGCCCGGGGGGCAACATTCAGTACTTC.

Concerning this clone: The same CDR3 is also encoded by other DNA sequences in this sample. The gene calls are TRBV7-9 and TRBJ1-4; 9 bases map to TRBD1. Losses at the gene ends were 0 bases for V and 7 bases for J; bases not matched to a gene: 3. The germline CDR1 and CDR2 sequences are SEHNR and FQNEAQ (reference sequence). The CDR3 is made up of 15 amino acids. The DNA for the CDR3 is TGTGCCAGCAGCTTAGCGGGACAGGGAAGTGAAAAACTGTTTTTT. Translating gives CASSLAGQGSEKLFF.

V and J are TRBV4-3 and TRBJ2-3, with D possibly being TRBD1 (5 bases). The germline V gene has CDR1 LGHNA and CDR2 YSLEER. The CDR3 has 18 amino acids. The V gene lost 0 bases and the J gene lost 0 bases, with 16 bases spanning the gap. The CDR3 DNA reads as TGCGCCAGCAGCCAAGACGGACCATGGGCAGGGAGCACAGATACGCAGTATTTT. It specifies CASSQDGPWAGSTDTQYF.

The rearrangement links TRBV18 to TRBJ2-1; TRBD2 agrees at 14 bases. This CDR3 contains 16 residues. J lost 5 bases, V lost 4 bases, and 4 bases had no gene match. Looked up from germline, CDR1 is KGHSH and CDR2 is LQKENI. CDR3: CASSRTGLAGDNEQFF. The CDR3 DNA is TGTGCCAGCTCACGAACGGGACTAGCGGGGGACAATGAGCAGTTCTTC.

The chain employs TRBV2 and TRBJ1-5, with 9 bases that match TRBD1. V shed 5 bases, J shed 9 bases, and the junction held 11 bases outside the gene matches. Germline V lookup: CDR1 SNHLY, CDR2 FYNNEI. CDR3 length: 15 residues. In DNA, the CDR3 is TGTGCCAGCAGTATACAGGGGGCCTCAATATTGCCCCAGCATTTT. This gives the protein CASSIQGASILPQHF.

The J gene is TRBJ2-1, the V gene TRBV28; TRBD1 matches at 10 bases. The V gene end was trimmed by 4 bases and the J gene end by 5 bases; junction bases not matched to a gene: 5. The CDR3 has 15 amino acids. CDR1 is MDHEN and CDR2 is SYDVKM in the germline V gene. Here the CDR3 DNA reads TGTGCCAGCAGTTACCGGGACAGGGGTAACAATGAGCAGTTCTTC. Protein sequence: CASSYRDRGNNEQFF.

The chain employs TRBV11-2 and TRBJ1-6, with no clear D. Germline V gene lookup returns CDR1 SGHAT and CDR2 FQNNGV. V shed 3 bases and J shed 14 bases, with 17 bases lying between them. This CDR3 has 14 residues. CDR3 nucleotides: TGTGCCAGCAGCTTCCAACGTCGGGGAACCACCCTCCACTTT. It translates to CASSFQRRGTTLHF.

The chain is built from TRBV5-1 and TRBJ2-1; TRBD2 agrees at 9 bases. The germline gives CDR1 SGHRS, CDR2 YFSETQ. The J segment lost 6 bases and the V segment lost 0 bases, leaving 7 bases of the junction unmatched. The CDR3 covers 16 residues. Here the CDR3 DNA reads TGCGCCAGCAGCTTGGCCCTAGCGGGGATTCCCAATGAGCAGTTCTTC. Amino acids: CASSLALAGIPNEQFF. The whole variable domain, filled in from reference TRBV5-1 and TRBJ2-1, reads KAGVTQTPRYLIKTRGQQVTLSCSPISGHRSVSWYQQTPGQGLQFLFEYFSETQRNKGNFPGRFSGRQFSNSRSEMNVSTLELGDSALYLCASSLALAGIPNEQFFGPGTRLTVL.

The genes are TRBV6-7 and TRBJ1-1, with D perhaps matching TRBD1 (5 bases). TRBV6-7 is known as an ORF, though its function is uncertain. V was trimmed by 0 bases and J by 0 bases, leaving 17 bases between them. The CDR3 sequence is 18 residues long. The CDR3 region has the DNA TGTGCCAGCAGTTACTCGATTTGTCTTGGGGGGATGAACACTGAAGCTTTCTTT. Encoded protein: CASSYSICLGGMNTEAFF.

This sequence joins TRBV10-1 and TRBJ2-7, with TRBD1 identical over 7 bases. J gave up 11 bases and V 0 bases, and 4 bases lay outside the gene matches. Germline assignment: CDR1 WNHNN and CDR2 SYGVQD (reference sequence). This CDR3 is 12 amino acids long. CDR3 in DNA: TGCGCCAGCAGTGAGTCAGGGACAGCAAAGTACTTC. This gives the protein CASSESGTAKYF.

This clone was found once. The V gene is TRBV28, the J gene TRBJ2-2, with TRBD2 matching over 7 bases. Germline V CDR1 and CDR2: MDHEN, SYDVKM. The CDR3 is 16 amino acids. The V segment lost 1 base and the J segment 2 bases; nucleotides outside the gene matches: 4. The CDR3 region has the DNA TGTGCCAGCAGTTTATCTCCTAGCGGCAACACCGGGGAGCTGTTTTTT. Translation gives CASSLSPSGNTGELFF.

The chain recombines TRBV6-5 with TRBJ2-2; 9 positions agree with TRBD1. The junction had 3 bases not matched to a gene; V was cut back by 0 bases and J by 4 bases. The germline gives CDR1 MNHEY, CDR2 SVGAGI. CDR3 length equals 16 residues. CDR3 amino acids: CASSYSGQGSTGELFF. CDR3 DNA sequence: TGTGCCAGCAGTTACTCGGGACAGGGTAGCACCGGGGAGCTGTTTTTT.

This clone was observed once. V is TRBV20-1 and J is TRBJ1-2; D not resolved. The V gene's germline CDR1 is DFQATT and CDR2 SNEGSKA (reference sequence). The CDR3 loop spans 11 amino acids. Trimming stripped 3 bases from V and 10 bases from J, with 12 bases between. The CDR3 DNA is TGCAGTGCTAGCAAGTGGCCCGTCTACACCTTC. Protein: CSASKWPVYTF.

In its sample, this clone was seen once. The chain carries TRBV27 and TRBJ1-2; TRBD1 might be the D (6 bases). CDR1 and CDR2 (germline): MNHEY, SMNVEV (reference sequence). The V end lost 6 bases, the J end lost 2 bases, and 16 bases lay between the germline ends. The CDR3 loop spans 15 amino acids. The CDR3 is CASSQTGQQNYGYTF. The CDR3 DNA is TGTGCCAGCAGCCAAACGGGACAACAGAACTATGGCTACACCTTC.

In DNA form, the CDR3 reads TGTGCCTCCCCGGGTAACTATGGCTACACCTTC. Translating it yields CASPGNYGYTF. The rearrangement uses TRBV30 and TRBJ1-2; the D is unclear. The germline CDR1 and CDR2 sequences are GTSNPN and SVGIG (reference sequence). CDR3 length: 11 amino acids. V was cut by 7 bases and J by 1 base, with 7 bases left in between.

The rearrangement uses TRBV27 and TRBJ1-5; a possible D gene is TRBD1 (6 bases). The CDR3 totals 14 residues. Trimming left V 1 base short and J 4 bases short, with 8 bases between. CDR1 MNHEY and CDR2 SMNVEV come from the germline V gene (reference sequence). CDR3 loop: CASSLWGQNQPQHF. The CDR3 DNA follows: TGTGCCAGCAGTTTATGGGGACAAAATCAGCCCCAGCATTTT.

The gene calls are TRBV7-2 and TRBJ2-1, with a weak D call TRBD2 (6 bases). The CDR3 contains 16 residues. Trimming took 1 base from V and 1 from J, leaving 11 bases between them. CDR1 SGHTA and CDR2 FQGNSA come from the germline V gene. The CDR3 coding sequence is TGTGCCAGCAGCTTAGGCCGGGGGAGTTCCTACAATGAGCAGTTCTTC. It specifies CASSLGRGSSYNEQFF.

V gene TRBV27 combines with J gene TRBJ1-1, with unresolved D. CDR3 size: 14 residues. The germline CDR1 and CDR2 sequences are MNHEY and SMNVEV (reference sequence). Trimming stripped 6 bases from V and 2 bases from J, with 13 bases between. DNA of the CDR3: TGTGCCAGCAGCAGAGAGGGCAGCAACACTGAAGCTTTCTTT. Translation: CASSREGSNTEAFF.

The chain carries TRBV6-5 and TRBJ1-3; D unresolved. The CDR3 length is 14 residues. Germline V gene data show CDR1 as MNHEY and CDR2 as SVGAGI. V was pared by 6 bases and J by 4 bases, with 13 bases between. For the CDR3, the DNA is TGTGCCAGCAGGCCACCATCAGGAGGAAACACCATATATTTT. This codes for CASRPPSGGNTIYF.

V and J are TRBV28 and TRBJ2-1; 8 nucleotides line up with TRBD1. Trimming removed 6 bases from V and 6 bases from J; junction bases left unmatched: 7. Germline V gene lookup returns CDR1 MDHEN and CDR2 SYDVKM. The CDR3 extends over 14 amino acids. CDR3 DNA sequence: TGTGCCAGCAGGAGGGACAGGAGGGGCAATGAGCAGTTCTTC. It is translated as CASRRDRRGNEQFF. Supplemented by reference TRBV28 and TRBJ2-1, the full variable domain reads DVKVTQSSRYLVKRTGEKVFLECVQDMDHENMFWYRQDPGLGLRLIYFSYDVKMKEKGDIPEGYSVSREKKERFSLILESASTNQTSMYLCASRRDRRGNEQFFGPGTRLTVL.

The chain employs TRBV7-9 and TRBJ2-3; 8 bases map to TRBD2. CDR3 size: 15 residues. Per the germline V gene, CDR1 is SEHNR and CDR2 is FQNEAQ (reference sequence). V trimming: 1 base; J trimming: 5 bases; junction bases outside the gene matches: 5. As DNA, the CDR3 is TGTGCCAGCAGCTTAGGCCTAGCGGGTAAAGATACGCAGTATTTT. The encoded protein is CASSLGLAGKDTQYF.

The J gene is TRBJ2-2, the V gene TRBV4-3; 11 bases line up with TRBD2. J gave up 3 bases and V 3 bases, and 9 bases lay outside the gene matches. This CDR3 region has 18 residues. Looked up from germline, CDR1 is LGHNA and CDR2 is YSLEER. This CDR3 is CASSQSGTSGWDTGELFF. CDR3 DNA: TGCGCCAGCAGCCAGTCTGGGACTAGCGGATGGGACACCGGGGAGCTGTTTTTT.